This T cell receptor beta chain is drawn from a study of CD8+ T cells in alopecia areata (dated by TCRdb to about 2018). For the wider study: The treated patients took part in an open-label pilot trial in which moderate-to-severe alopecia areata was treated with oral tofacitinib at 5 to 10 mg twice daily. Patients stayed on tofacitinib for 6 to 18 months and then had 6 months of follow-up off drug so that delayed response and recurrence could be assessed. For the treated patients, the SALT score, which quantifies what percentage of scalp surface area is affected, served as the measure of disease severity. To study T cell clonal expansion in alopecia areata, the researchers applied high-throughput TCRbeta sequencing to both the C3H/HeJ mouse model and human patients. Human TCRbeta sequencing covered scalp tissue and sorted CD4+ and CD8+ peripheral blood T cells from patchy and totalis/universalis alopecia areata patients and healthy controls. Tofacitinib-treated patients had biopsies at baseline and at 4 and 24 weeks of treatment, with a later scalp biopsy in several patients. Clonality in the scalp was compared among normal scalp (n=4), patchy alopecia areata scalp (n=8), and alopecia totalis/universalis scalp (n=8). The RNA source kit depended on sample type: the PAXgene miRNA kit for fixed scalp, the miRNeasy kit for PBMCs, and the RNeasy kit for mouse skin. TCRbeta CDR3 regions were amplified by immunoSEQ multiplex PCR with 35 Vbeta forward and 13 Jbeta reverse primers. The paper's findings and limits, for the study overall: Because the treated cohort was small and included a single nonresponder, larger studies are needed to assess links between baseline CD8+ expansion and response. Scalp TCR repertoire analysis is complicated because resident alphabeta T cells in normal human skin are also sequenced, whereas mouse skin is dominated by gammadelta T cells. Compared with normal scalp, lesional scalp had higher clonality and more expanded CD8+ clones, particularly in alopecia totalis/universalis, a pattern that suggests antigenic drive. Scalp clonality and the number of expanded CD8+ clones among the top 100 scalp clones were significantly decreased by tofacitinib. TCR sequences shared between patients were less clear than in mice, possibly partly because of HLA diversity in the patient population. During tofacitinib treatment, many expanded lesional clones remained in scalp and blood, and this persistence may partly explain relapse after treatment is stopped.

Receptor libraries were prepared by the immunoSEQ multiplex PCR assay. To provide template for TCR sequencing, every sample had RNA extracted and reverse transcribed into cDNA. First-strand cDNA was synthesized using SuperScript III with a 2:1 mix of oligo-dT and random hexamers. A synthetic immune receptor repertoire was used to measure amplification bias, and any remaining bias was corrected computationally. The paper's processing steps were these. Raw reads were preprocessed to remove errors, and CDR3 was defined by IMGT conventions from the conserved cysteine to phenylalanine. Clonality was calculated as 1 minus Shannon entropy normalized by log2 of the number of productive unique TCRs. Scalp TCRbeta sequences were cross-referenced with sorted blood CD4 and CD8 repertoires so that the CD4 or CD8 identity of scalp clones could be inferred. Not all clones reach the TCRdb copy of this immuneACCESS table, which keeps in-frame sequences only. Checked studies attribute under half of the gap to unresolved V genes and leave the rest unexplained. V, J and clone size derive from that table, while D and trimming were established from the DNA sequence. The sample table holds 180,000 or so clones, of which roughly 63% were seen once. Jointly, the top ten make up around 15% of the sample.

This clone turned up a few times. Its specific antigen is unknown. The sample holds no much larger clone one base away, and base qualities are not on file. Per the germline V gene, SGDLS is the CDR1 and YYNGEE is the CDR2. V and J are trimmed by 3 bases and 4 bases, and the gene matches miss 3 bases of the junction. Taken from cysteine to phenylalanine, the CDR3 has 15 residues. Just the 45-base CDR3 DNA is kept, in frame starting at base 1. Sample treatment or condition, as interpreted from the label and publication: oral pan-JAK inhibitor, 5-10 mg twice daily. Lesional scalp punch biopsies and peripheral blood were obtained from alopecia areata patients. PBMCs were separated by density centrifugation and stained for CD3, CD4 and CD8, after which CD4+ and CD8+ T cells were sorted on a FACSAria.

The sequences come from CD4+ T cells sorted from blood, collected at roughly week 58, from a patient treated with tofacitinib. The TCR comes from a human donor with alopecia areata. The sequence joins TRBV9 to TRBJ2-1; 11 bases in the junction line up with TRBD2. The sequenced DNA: TGTGCCAGCAGCGCGCTAGCGGGGGGATACAATGAGCAGTTCTTC. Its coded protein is CASSALAGGYNEQFF.